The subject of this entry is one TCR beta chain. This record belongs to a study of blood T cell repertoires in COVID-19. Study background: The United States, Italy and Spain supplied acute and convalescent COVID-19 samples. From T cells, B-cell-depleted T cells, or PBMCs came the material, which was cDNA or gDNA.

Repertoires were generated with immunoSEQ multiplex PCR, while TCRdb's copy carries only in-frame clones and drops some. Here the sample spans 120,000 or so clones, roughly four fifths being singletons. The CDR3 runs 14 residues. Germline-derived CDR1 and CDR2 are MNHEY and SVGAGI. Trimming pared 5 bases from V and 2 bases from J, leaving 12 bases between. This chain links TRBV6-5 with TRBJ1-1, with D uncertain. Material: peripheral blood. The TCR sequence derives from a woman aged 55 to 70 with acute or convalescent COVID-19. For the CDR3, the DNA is TGTGCCAGCAGTACTCGGACTGTAAACACTGAAGCTTTCTTT. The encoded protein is CASSTRTVNTEAFF.